Sequencing of this T cell receptor beta chain was carried out in a study of blood T cell repertoires in COVID-19. Using immunoSEQ multiplex PCR, the repertoire was profiled, and TCRdb retains in-frame clones only, with some absent. This sample has some 80,000 clones, with roughly 90% found just once. Germline V CDR1 and CDR2: SGDLS, YYNGEE. CDR3 length: 13 amino acids. Deletions cut 1 base from V and 6 bases from J, with 8 bases between. Sample: peripheral blood. This chain uses TRBV9 with TRBJ1-3; D uncertain. This sequence was found in a woman between 45 and 60 years old with active or convalescent COVID-19. As DNA, the CDR3 is TGTGCCAGCAGCGTAACTGAGGAAAACACCATATATTTT. Protein: CASSVTEENTIYF.